This TCR beta chain was identified in a study of vaccination effects on CD4 cells after COVID-19. Study-wide results and caveats: The study got few convalescent patients and did not collect any early post-infection timepoints.

With respect to this clone: The antigen is unknown.

Germline loops: CDR1 SGHRS, CDR2 YFSETQ. The CDR3 contains 14 residues. Between the trimmed V and J ends, which lost 5 bases and 4 bases, there was a span of 15 bases. Clones were sequenced by immunoSEQ multiplex PCR, and TCRdb holds only the in-frame ones, with some missing. The sample lists roughly 56,000 clones, 60% to 75% occurring once. Antigen-specific CD4+ T cells were expanded with viral peptide pools in the ViraFEST assay before sequencing. CD4+ T cells were isolated after nine to ten days of culture. Each participant was given two doses of one vaccine (BNT162b2 or mRNA-1273). In culture with 10 IU/ml IL-2 and roughly 9.3 ug/ml peptides, PBMC were grown at a few million per well.

The sequence derives from a human donor who received a COVID-19 vaccine. This chain uses TRBV5-1 with TRBJ1-2, with D tentatively TRBD1 (5 bases). Sequenced here: CD4+ T cells from PBMCs cultured with HCoV-229E spike peptides, sampled after COVID-19 vaccination. The CDR3 spells CASRFLGASYGYTF. The CDR3 nucleotides are TGCGCCAGCAGGTTCCTTGGGGCCAGCTATGGCTACACCTTC.